This T cell receptor beta chain was retrieved from a study of CD8+CD57+ T cells in acquired aplastic anemia. Whoever was chosen for sequencing had shown CD8+CD57+ cell expansion by flow cytometry. The CDR3 sequence is 17 residues long. Germline V gives CDR1 SGHAT, CDR2 FQNNGV. TCR beta VDJ and CDR3 were profiled, and genomic DNA was the template. TCRdb re-called the reads through MiXCR, storing one row per CDR3 protein. The sample contains approximately 250,000 distinct CDR3 sequences, around 82% of which appear only once. Sequencing was done on a sample of sorted CD4+, CD8+, or CD8+CD57+ T cells (not recorded which) from PBMCs. This TCR was recovered from a human donor with aplastic anemia. The chain has TRBV11-2 and TRBJ2-1; D is perhaps TRBD1 or TRBD2 (7 bases each). The DNA end lines up better with TRBJ2-7; the J call may be wrong. The CDR3 DNA reads as TGTGCCAGCAGCTTAGGACTAGCAGGGGGGCGACGGTACGAGCAGTACTTC. Protein product: CASSLGLAGGRRYEQYF.